These 10 T cell receptor beta chains share one sample of origin, sequenced in a study of Graves' ophthalmopathy and Graves' hyperthyroidism. Amplified TCR beta CDR3 regions were obtained using RNA transcripts as template. Scientists carried out first-round RT-PCR using HTBI primers and then a second-round multiplex PCR. Via MiXCR, TCRdb re-called the multiplex PCR reads, giving one row per CDR3 protein. The sample has around 400,000 distinct CDR3 sequences, around 17% seen once. Sequenced input: peripheral blood. The source of these receptors is a woman aged 18-35 years with Graves' ophthalmopathy.

V and J are TRBV6-1 and TRBJ2-7; the D gene could be TRBD1 or TRBD2 (5 bases each). The CDR3 sequence is 12 residues long. V was trimmed by 11 bases and J by 2 bases, leaving 13 bases between them. Germline V CDR1 and CDR2: MNHNS, SASEGT. The CDR3 nucleotides are TGTGCCGTCGCCGGGACGACCTACGAGCAGTACTTC. It specifies CAVAGTTYEQYF.

Ten or more counts support this clonotype. The genes are TRBV24-1 and TRBJ1-1, with D possibly being TRBD1 (5 bases). Trimming stripped 2 bases from V and 5 bases from J, with 14 bases between. This CDR3 is 15 amino acids long. Germline V gene lookup returns CDR1 KGHDR and CDR2 SFDVKD. The CDR3: CATSDSYQGRTEAFF. Written as DNA, the CDR3 is TGTGCCACCAGTGATTCATACCAGGGACGGACTGAAGCTTTCTTT.

This clonotype has at least ten counts. This rearrangement joins TRBV20-1 to TRBJ2-7, with TRBD1 identical over 7 bases. Germline CDR1 DFQATT, CDR2 SNEGSKA (reference sequence). CDR3 length: 16 residues. The J segment lost 1 base and the V segment lost 3 bases, leaving 12 bases of the junction unmatched. The CDR3 nucleotides read TGCAGTGCTAGGGGTACAGGGGAAAAGTCATCCTACGAGCAGTACTTC. Translating gives CSARGTGEKSSYEQYF.

This clonotype has ten or more counts. The rearrangement links TRBV4-1 to TRBJ2-7; 7 nucleotides match TRBD1. Germline lookup yields CDR1 MGHRA and CDR2 YSYEKL. The CDR3 loop spans 14 amino acids. Trimming took 1 base from V and 4 from J; bases not matched to a gene: 4. The CDR3 coding sequence is TGCGCCAGCAGCCAAGGTAGACAGGGATACGAGCAGTACTTC. Amino acids: CASSQGRQGYEQYF.

This clonotype has a count of ten or more. Relative to the germline gene, one junction end is altered; a read error may explain this. V is TRBV6-1 and J is TRBJ1-1; 8 nucleotides align to TRBD1. There are 14 residues in the CDR3. From germline, CDR1 is MNHNS and CDR2 SASEGT. The CDR3 coding sequence is TGTGCCAGCAGTGAATTAGAAGGACAGGGTGAAACTTTCTTT. Its protein product is CASSELEGQGETFF.

The J gene is TRBJ1-2, the V gene TRBV6-1; 10 bases agree with TRBD1. The germline gives CDR1 MNHNS, CDR2 SASEGT. The CDR3 runs to 14 residues. The V and J ends lost 3 bases and 8 bases, in that order; junction bases with no gene match: 6. Written as DNA, the CDR3 is TGTGCCAGCAGTGATGGGACAGGGGATAGAGGCTACACCTTC. It is translated as CASSDGTGDRGYTF.

The chain joins TRBV28 to TRBJ1-1, with a tentative D call TRBD1 (6 bases). Germline V gene data show CDR1 as MDHEN and CDR2 as SYDVKM. Trimming cost V 5 bases and J 0 bases, with 10 bases left between them. This CDR3 is built from 14 residues. Here the CDR3 DNA reads TGTGCCAGCAGTACAGGGTCGGTGAACACTGAAGCTTTCTTT. The encoded protein is CASSTGSVNTEAFF.

Ten or more counts support this clonotype. The J gene is TRBJ1-6, the V gene TRBV10-1; no reliable D call. V was pared by 2 bases and J by 5 bases, with 7 bases between. This CDR3 has 14 residues. Per the germline V gene, CDR1 is WNHNN and CDR2 is SYGVQD (reference sequence). Here the CDR3 reads CASSEGKDNSPLHF. CDR3 nucleotides: TGCGCCAGCAGTGAGGGGAAAGATAATTCACCCCTCCACTTT.

This clonotype was seen many times. The rearrangement links TRBV7-9 to TRBJ2-5, with D hard to call. The CDR3 runs 12 residues. V was cut by 5 bases and J by 7 bases, with 11 bases left in between. Germline CDR1 and CDR2: SEHNR and FQNEAQ (reference sequence). The CDR3 sequence: CASSPSIGTQYF. The CDR3 DNA reads TGTGCCAGCAGCCCCTCTATAGGGACCCAGTACTTC.

V and J are TRBV27 and TRBJ1-1; 7 nucleotides match TRBD1. The CDR3 extends over 14 amino acids. Germline CDR1 MNHEY, CDR2 SMNVEV (reference sequence). After removal of 2 bases from V and 6 bases from J, the junction contained 6 bases not matched to a gene. The CDR3 DNA sequence: TGTGCCAGCAGTTTAAGGGGGCAGGTTGCTGAAGCTTTCTTT. Amino acid sequence: CASSLRGQVAEAFF.